This T cell receptor (beta chain) was captured by sequencing in a study of cytomegalovirus exposure and HLA in healthy donors. The repertoire was sequenced with immunoSEQ multiplex PCR; TCRdb's copy has only in-frame clones and lacks some. The sample has about 310,000 clones, 88% seen once. Separate from the roughly 670-subject first cohort, the 120-subject validation cohort was the one that the donors belonged to. The clonotype was recovered from a man aged 25 to 45 in good health and CMV-seronegative. Sequenced material: PBMCs.

The CDR3 DNA reads as TGTGCCAGCAGTTACTATGCGGGTCATGGGGAGCTGTTTTTT. It yields the protein CASSYYAGHGELFF. The chain employs TRBV6-5 and TRBJ2-2; possibly TRBD2 for D (5 bases). CDR3 length equals 14 residues. CDR1 MNHEY and CDR2 SVGAGI come from the germline V gene. Deletions cut 1 base from V and 8 bases from J, with 11 bases between.